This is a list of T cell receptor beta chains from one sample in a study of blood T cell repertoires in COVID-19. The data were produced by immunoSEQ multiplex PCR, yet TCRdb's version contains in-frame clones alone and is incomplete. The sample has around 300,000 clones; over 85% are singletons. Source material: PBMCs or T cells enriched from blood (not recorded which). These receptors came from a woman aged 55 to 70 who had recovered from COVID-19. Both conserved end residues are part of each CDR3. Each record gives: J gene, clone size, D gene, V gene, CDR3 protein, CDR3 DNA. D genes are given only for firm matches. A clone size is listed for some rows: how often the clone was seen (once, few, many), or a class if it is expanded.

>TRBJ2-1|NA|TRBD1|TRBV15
CATSRASSARGEQFF
TGTGCCACCAGCAGAGCCTCGTCCGCCAGGGGGGAGCAGTTCTTC
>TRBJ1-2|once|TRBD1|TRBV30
CAWRAGTGGSGYTF
TGTGCCTGGAGAGCCGGGACAGGAGGTTCTGGCTACACCTTC
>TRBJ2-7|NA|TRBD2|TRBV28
CASPPRAGGVHEQYF
TGTGCCAGCCCTCCTCGAGCGGGAGGTGTGCACGAGCAGTACTTC
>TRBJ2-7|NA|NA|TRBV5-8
CASSGDSYEQYF
TGTGCCAGCAGCGGAGACTCCTACGAGCAGTACTTC
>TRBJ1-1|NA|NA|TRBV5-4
CASSLDMRMNTEAFF
TGTGCCAGCAGCTTGGATATGCGAATGAACACTGAAGCTTTCTTT
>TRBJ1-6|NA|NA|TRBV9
CASSVGSNSPLHF
TGTGCCAGCAGCGTGGGCAGCAATTCACCCCTCCACTTT
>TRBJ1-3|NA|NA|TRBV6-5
CASSYSGQGNTIYF
TGTGCCAGCAGTTACTCGGGGCAAGGAAACACCATATATTTT
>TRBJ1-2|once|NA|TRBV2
CASRPEVPANYGYTF
TGTGCCAGCAGACCCGAGGTCCCAGCTAACTATGGCTACACCTTC
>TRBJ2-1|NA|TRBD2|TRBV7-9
CASSEVVAGALNEQFF
TGTGCCAGCAGCGAGGTGGTAGCGGGAGCTCTAAATGAGCAGTTCTTC
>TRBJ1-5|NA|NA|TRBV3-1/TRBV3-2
CASSGSGGYQPQHF
TGTGCCAGCTCCGGGAGTGGGGGATATCAGCCCCAGCATTTT
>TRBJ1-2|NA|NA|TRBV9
CASSVRGGFDGYTF
TGTGCCAGCAGCGTGAGGGGAGGGTTTGATGGCTACACCTTC
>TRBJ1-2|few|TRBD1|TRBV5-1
CASSGGTGTINYGYTF
TGCGCCAGCAGTGGTGGGACAGGGACTATTAACTATGGCTACACCTTC
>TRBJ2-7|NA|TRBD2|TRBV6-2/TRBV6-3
CASSRDYSYEQYF
TGTGCCAGCAGCCGGGACTACTCCTACGAGCAGTACTTC
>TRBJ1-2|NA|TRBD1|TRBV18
CASSSSTGNKVYGYTF
TGTGCCAGCTCATCATCGACAGGGAATAAGGTCTATGGCTACACCTTC
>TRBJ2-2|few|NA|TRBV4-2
CASSQPTVADDTGELFF
TGTGCCAGCAGCCAACCCACGGTAGCTGATGACACCGGGGAGCTGTTTTTT
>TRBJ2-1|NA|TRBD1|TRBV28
CASSLGTGVRVYNEQFF
TGTGCCAGCAGTTTGGGGACAGGGGTACGCGTCTACAATGAGCAGTTCTTC
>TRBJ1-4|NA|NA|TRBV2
CASTGGGTNEKLFF
TGTGCCAGCACTGGAGGCGGAACTAATGAAAAACTGTTTTTT
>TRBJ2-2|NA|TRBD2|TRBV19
CASTPGGGRTGELFF
TGTGCCAGTACCCCTGGGGGGGGACGCACCGGGGAGCTGTTTTTT
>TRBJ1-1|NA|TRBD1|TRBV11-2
CASWGTGKENTEAFF
TGTGCCAGCTGGGGGACAGGGAAGGAGAACACTGAAGCTTTCTTT
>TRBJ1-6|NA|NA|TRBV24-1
CATRAGPNSPLHF
TGTGCCACCAGGGCAGGCCCCAATTCACCCCTCCACTTT
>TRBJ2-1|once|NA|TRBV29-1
CSVEAPARGPFYNEQFF
TGCAGCGTTGAAGCGCCGGCTCGCGGGCCTTTCTACAATGAGCAGTTCTTC
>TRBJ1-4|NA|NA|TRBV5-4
CASSLRDNEKLFF
TGTGCCAGCAGCCTACGTGATAATGAAAAACTGTTTTTT
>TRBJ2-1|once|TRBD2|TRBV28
CASSFSSGGRNEQFF
TGTGCCAGCAGTTTTTCTAGCGGGGGCCGCAATGAGCAGTTCTTC
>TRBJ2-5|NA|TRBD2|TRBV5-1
CASSPIPGGQETQYF
TGCGCCAGCAGCCCCATCCCGGGGGGCCAAGAGACCCAGTACTTC
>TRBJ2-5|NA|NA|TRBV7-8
CASSLGRGETQYF
TGTGCCAGCAGCTTAGGCAGGGGAGAGACCCAGTACTTC
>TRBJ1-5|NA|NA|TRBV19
CASRAADRLLGQPQHF
TGTGCCAGTAGAGCAGCGGACAGACTGTTAGGTCAGCCCCAGCATTTT
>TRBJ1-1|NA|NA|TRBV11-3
CASSLEDEFTFF
TGTGCCAGCAGCTTGGAGGACGAATTCACTTTCTTT
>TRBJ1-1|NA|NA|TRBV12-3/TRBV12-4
CASSLGVRAFF
TGTGCCAGCAGTTTGGGAGTTCGGGCTTTCTTT
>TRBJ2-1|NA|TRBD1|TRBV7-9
CASSSGQGTDNEQFF
TGTGCCAGCAGCTCCGGACAGGGGACGGACAATGAGCAGTTCTTC
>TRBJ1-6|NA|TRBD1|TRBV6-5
CASRPDRGLSPLHF
TGTGCCAGCAGACCGGACAGGGGGCTCTCACCCCTCCACTTT
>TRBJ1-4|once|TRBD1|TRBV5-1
CASRTGTGEGKLFF
TGCGCCAGCAGAACCGGGACAGGGGAAGGAAAACTGTTTTTT
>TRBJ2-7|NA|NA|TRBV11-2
CASSLGVSGEQYF
TGTGCCAGCAGCTTAGGGGTATCGGGGGAGCAGTACTTC
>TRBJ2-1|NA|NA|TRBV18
CASSPPIGAYNEQFF
TGTGCCAGCTCACCACCCATCGGGGCCTACAATGAGCAGTTCTTC
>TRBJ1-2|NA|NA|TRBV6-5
CASSYSPGYYYGYTF
TGTGCCAGCAGTTACTCGCCAGGGTATTACTATGGCTACACCTTC
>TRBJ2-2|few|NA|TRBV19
CASRVRVGTGELFF
TGTGCCAGTAGGGTCCGGGTGGGCACCGGGGAGCTGTTTTTT
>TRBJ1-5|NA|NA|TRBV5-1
CASSLDGQYQPQHF
TGCGCCAGCAGCTTGGATGGGCAGTATCAGCCCCAGCATTTT
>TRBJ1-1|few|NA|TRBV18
CASSPGKTGFLNTEAFF
TGTGCCAGCTCACCAGGTAAAACCGGGTTCCTGAACACTGAAGCTTTCTTT
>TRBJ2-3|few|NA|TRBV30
CAGSSSTDTQYF
TGTGCGGGGAGCTCTAGCACAGATACGCAGTATTTT